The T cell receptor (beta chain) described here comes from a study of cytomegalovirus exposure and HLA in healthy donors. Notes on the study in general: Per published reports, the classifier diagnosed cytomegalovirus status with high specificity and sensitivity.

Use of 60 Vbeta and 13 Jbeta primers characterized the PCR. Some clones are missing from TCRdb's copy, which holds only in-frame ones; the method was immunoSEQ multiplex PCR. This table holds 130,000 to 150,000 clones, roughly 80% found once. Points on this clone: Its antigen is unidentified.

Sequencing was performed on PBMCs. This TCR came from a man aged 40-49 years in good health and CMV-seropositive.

The CDR3 bases are TGCGCCAGCAGCCCTTCAGGGGTAGGAAATCAGCCCCAGCATTTT. Protein product: CASSPSGVGNQPQHF. The rearrangement links TRBV5-1 to TRBJ1-5; tentatively, D is TRBD1 (6 bases). With 4 bases removed from V and 4 bases from J, the gap between germline ends came to 15 bases. Germline V gene data show CDR1 as SGHRS and CDR2 as YFSETQ. This CDR3 has 15 amino acids.